The clone carrying this TCR beta chain was observed many times. Its antigen is not known. Germline V gene sequence: CDR1 SGHTA, CDR2 FQGNSA. The V and J ends lost 0 bases and 6 bases respectively, with 12 bases between them. The CDR3 has 14 residues. This sample was taken from a study of CD8 T cells in ankylosing spondylitis. General study results and limits: Significant enrichment of disease-linked clones was reported in matched ankylosing spondylitis synovial fluid. Reactive arthritis synovial fluid and blood were previously reported to contain some motif variants. Peripheral blood samples showed relatively rare disease-linked clones, and these clones were CD8+. In ankylosing spondylitis blood, a motif of seven to nine highly homologous TCR beta variants appeared characteristic.

TCRdb re-derived calls from the 5' RACE reads in MiXCR, one entry per CDR3 protein. The sample has more than 500,000 distinct CDR3 sequences, about 5.2% seen once. This sequence joins TRBV7-2 and TRBJ2-7; TRBD2 is a possible D gene (5 bases). The sample was blood, either unsorted or a sorted T cell fraction (not recorded which). This sequence originates from a male donor with ankylosing spondylitis. The CDR3 DNA is TGTGCCAGCAGCTTAGCGCGCTACAGCGGCGAGCAGTACTTC. This codes for CASSLARYSGEQYF.